This T cell receptor (beta chain) was identified in a study of cytomegalovirus exposure and HLA in healthy donors (dated by TCRdb to between 2016 and 2019). Broadly, across the study: A later analysis indicated that the 100 to 150 validation repertoires were generated on the platform also employed for the 700 or so repertoires of the first cohort. Besides the first cohort of 500 to 700 subjects, a separate validation cohort made up of over 95 different subjects was used. High-throughput TCR immunosequencing, statistical association of individual TCRs with disease status, and machine learning were combined to predict cytomegalovirus infection status. The study aimed to test whether signatures of past pathogen exposure could be identified by cataloging public T cell receptors.

Donors formed part of the validation cohort, which comprised approximately 130 subjects and was distinct from the first cohort of under 800 subjects. This clone was observed a single time. Which antigen it targets is not known. No base qualities exist here, and no much larger clone lies one base off it. The paper's findings and limits, for the study overall: Cytomegalovirus status was reported to be diagnosed by the classifier with high specificity and sensitivity in both the original and validation cohorts. In vitro tests confirmed that three of the cytomegalovirus-associated TCR beta chains recognize cytomegalovirus antigens. A later analysis found that TCRs clustered in the first cohort also tended to co-occur in the 95 to 150 validation repertoires, with 94% of cluster scores above 0. A later analysis lacked HLA typing for the validation cohort, so it scored co-occurrence in that cohort across all 130 or so repertoires. The authors suggested that the approach could potentially be extended to other disease states and immunological phenotypes. The study gave a list of 150 to 200 TCR beta chains associated with cytomegalovirus. Across donors, most TCR sequences were observed very rarely, whereas some public TCRs were present in many individuals.

Libraries came from the immunoSEQ multiplex PCR assay. The original methods were these. A statistical classification framework was built to diagnose cytomegalovirus status from the catalog of TCR beta chain sequences. Sourced from immuneACCESS, this table was stored by TCRdb with only in-frame sequences that have V and J called. A share of the clones is absent; for the studies checked, an unresolved V gene accounts for under half, and the remainder has no known explanation. V, J and clone size are taken as reported in that table, and D and trimming were inferred from the DNA itself. Present in this sample are fewer than 350,000 clones, 70% to 90% of which were seen just once. The ten most abundant clones make up roughly 1% of the sample. Material: PBMCs. The source is a woman aged 18-29 years in good health and CMV-seronegative.

The DNA sequence is as follows: TGCGCCAGCAGTTATGACAGTTATCAGCCCCAGCATTTT. It encodes CASSYDSYQPQHF. This chain joins TRBV5-1 to TRBJ1-5; possibly the D gene is TRBD1, per 5 matching bases. V gives up 5 bases and J gives up 5 bases, and the segment between their germline ends measures 11 bases. The germline V gene provides CDR1 SGHRS and CDR2 YFSETQ. There are 13 amino acids in the CDR3, from cysteine to phenylalanine inclusive. Just CDR3 DNA is preserved here, 39 bases in frame from base 1.